This T cell receptor (beta chain) was recorded in a study of T cell responses to AZD1222 COVID-19 vaccine. The wider study: Second doses that came at about 4 or about 12 weeks were put together.

The CDR3 is 13 residues long. J lost 5 bases, V lost 6 bases, and 6 bases had no gene match. Germline V lookup: CDR1 SGHNT, CDR2 YENEEA. TCRdb's table, derived via immunoSEQ multiplex PCR, lists solely in-frame clones and lacks some. This sample has about 78,000 clones, with 87% found just once. The TCR originated in an adult in good health. The sequencing here drew on peripheral blood, taken on day 0 of AZD1222 vaccination. This chain links TRBV11-3 with TRBJ2-5, with TRBD1 matching 7 bases. CDR3 residues: CASRRQGRETQYF. CDR3 in DNA: TGTGCCAGCAGGCGACAGGGTCGGGAGACCCAGTACTTC.